This T cell receptor beta chain was obtained from a study of blood T cells in healthy people across ages. The authors ran a second PCR of 7 to 11 cycles using a sample-barcoded 5' primer and a J-beta primer mix. TCRdb reprocessed the 5' RACE reads with MiXCR, giving one entry per CDR3 protein. The repertoire holds 650,000 to 1,000,000 distinct CDR3 sequences, with 35% to 60% as singletons. The V gene lost 2 bases and the J gene lost 0 bases, with 17 bases spanning the gap. Germline lookup yields CDR1 MNHEY and CDR2 SMNVEV (reference sequence). This CDR3 has 17 residues. Whole-study results and caveats: A roughly linear fall in TCR beta diversity per million T cells was seen with increasing age. Observed TCR beta diversity showed a strong correlation with the percentage of naive T cells as measured by flow cytometry.

The authors extracted at least 6 micrograms of total RNA per sample. This clonotype was seen a handful of times. Its antigen is undetermined. The sequence came from an elderly man in good health. Sequenced material: blood. This chain connects TRBV27 to TRBJ2-7; D possibly corresponds to TRBD1 (5 bases). Here the CDR3 reads CASSLLGAPTFSYEQYF. Written as DNA, the CDR3 is TGTGCCAGCAGTTTACTAGGGGCACCCACGTTCTCCTACGAGCAGTACTTC.